This T cell receptor beta chain comes out of a study of T cell responses to AZD1222 COVID-19 vaccine. Study observations and caveats: Targets within unmutated variant regions were reportedly found for nearly half of spike-specific TCRs. Repertoires were obtained solely post-peak T cell response. Baseline seropositivity characterized only 5 to 7 AZD1222 recipients. Possibly, clonal diversity was underestimated; donors were largely white British and included more females.

Comment on this clone: Its antigen is still unknown.

Some clones are missing from TCRdb's copy, which holds only in-frame ones; the method was immunoSEQ multiplex PCR. The repertoire holds more than 70,000 clones, with approximately 88% as singletons. Germline-derived CDR1 and CDR2 are MNHNY and SVGAGI (reference sequence). Trimming cost V 6 bases and J 5 bases, with 10 bases left between them. This CDR3 comprises 12 residues. V usage is TRBV6-6 and J usage is TRBJ1-1; D ambiguous. The input for sequencing was peripheral blood, taken on day 0 of MenACWY control vaccination. The receptor's source is an adult in good health. CDR3 DNA sequence: TGTGCCAGCAGAAGAAGGGAGACTGAAGCTTTCTTT. Translation gives CASRRRETEAFF.